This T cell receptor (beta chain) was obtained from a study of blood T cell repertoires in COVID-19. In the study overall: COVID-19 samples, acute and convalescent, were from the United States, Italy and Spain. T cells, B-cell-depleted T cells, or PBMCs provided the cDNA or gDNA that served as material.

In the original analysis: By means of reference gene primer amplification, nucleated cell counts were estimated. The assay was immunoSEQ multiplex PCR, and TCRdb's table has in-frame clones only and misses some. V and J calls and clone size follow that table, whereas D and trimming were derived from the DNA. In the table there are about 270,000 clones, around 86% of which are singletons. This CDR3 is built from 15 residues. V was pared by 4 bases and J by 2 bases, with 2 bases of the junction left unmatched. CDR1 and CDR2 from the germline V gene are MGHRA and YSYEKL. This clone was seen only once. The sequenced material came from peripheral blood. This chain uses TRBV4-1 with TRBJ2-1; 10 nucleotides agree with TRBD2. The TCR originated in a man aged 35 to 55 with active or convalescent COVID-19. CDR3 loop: CASSPLAGTYNEQFF. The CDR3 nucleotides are TGCGCCAGCAGCCCACTAGCGGGAACCTACAATGAGCAGTTCTTC.